This T cell receptor beta chain is drawn from a study of T cell responses to AZD1222 COVID-19 vaccine. The CDR3 covers 19 residues. V was trimmed by 3 bases and J by 0 bases, leaving 24 bases between them. Germline loops: CDR1 SGDLS, CDR2 YYNGEE. As regards this clone: Its antigen is undetermined.

Regarding the study as a whole: The sample set comprised mostly white British donors with more females, and clonal diversity was possibly underestimated.

Using immunoSEQ multiplex PCR, the repertoire was profiled, and TCRdb retains in-frame clones only, with some absent. The sample holds over 150,000 clones, around 93% seen once. V usage is TRBV9 and J usage is TRBJ1-2; D unresolved. The sequencing here drew on peripheral blood, taken 28 days after the second AZD1222 dose. The origin of this receptor is an adult who received the AZD1222 COVID-19 vaccine. The CDR3 DNA sequence: TGTGCCAGCAGCGCGGCAAAATACCTATCGAATTTAGCTAACTATGGCTACACCTTC. Protein: CASSAAKYLSNLANYGYTF.